The 6 T cell receptor beta chains given below trace back to one sample, sequenced in a study of technical replicates of blood from a handful of donors. TCRdb's table, derived via immunoSEQ multiplex PCR, lists solely in-frame clones and lacks some. This repertoire shows approximately 66,000 clones, more than 75% found once; its top ten account for roughly 4.2%. The specimen sequenced was PBMCs. The receptors were gathered from a human donor in good health. Some clones in this sample may be carry-over from other donors' samples.

V is TRBV18 and J is TRBJ1-2; possible D gene TRBD1, 6 bases. CDR1 KGHSH and CDR2 LQKENI come from the germline V gene. The ends were cut back, 5 bases at V and 2 bases at J, with 9 bases in the middle. This CDR3 has 13 residues. Written as DNA, the CDR3 is TGTGCCAGCTCAGGGGACAAGAACTATGGCTACACCTTC. Protein sequence: CASSGDKNYGYTF.

The chain is built from TRBV9 and TRBJ1-3, with D uncertain. Germline V gives CDR1 SGDLS, CDR2 YYNGEE. The CDR3 loop spans 12 amino acids. Trimming shortened V by 3 bases and J by 8 bases, and 9 bases separated the two germline ends. The chain's CDR3 is CASSGSRDTIYF. For the CDR3, the DNA is TGTGCCAGCAGCGGGAGCCGGGACACCATATATTTT.

The chain combines TRBV12-5 with TRBJ1-2, with D perhaps matching TRBD1 (6 bases). Germline V CDR1 and CDR2: LGHNT, FRNRAP. The CDR3 sequence is 15 residues long. Trimming shortened V by 5 bases and J by 6 bases, and 19 bases separated the two germline ends. The CDR3, as DNA: TGTGCTAGTGGTCCGTGGGGGGGCTGGGAAGATGGCTACACCTTC. Protein product: CASGPWGGWEDGYTF.

This clone was detected a few times. The genes are TRBV30 and TRBJ2-3, with 10 nucleotides matching TRBD2. This CDR3 is 13 amino acids long. Germline CDR1 GTSNPN, CDR2 SVGIG (reference sequence). V trimming: 2 bases; J trimming: 4 bases; junction bases outside the gene matches: 0. The CDR3: CAWSLAGADTQYF. The CDR3 DNA is TGTGCCTGGAGTCTAGCGGGAGCAGATACGCAGTATTTT. Variable domain in full (rest from reference TRBV30 and TRBJ2-3): SQTIHQWPATLVQPVGSPLSLECTVEGTSNPNLYWYRQAAGRGLQLLFYSVGIGQISSEVPQNLSASRPQDRQFILSSKKLLLSDSGFYLCAWSLAGADTQYFGPGTRLTVL.

This clone was found once. The rearrangement uses TRBV27 and TRBJ2-7, with 7 bases fitting TRBD2. The V gene's germline CDR1 is MNHEY and CDR2 SMNVEV (reference sequence). Losses at the gene ends were 6 bases for V and 0 bases for J; bases not matched to a gene: 8. The CDR3 is made up of 15 amino acids. The CDR3 is CASRLRGGSSYEQYF. The CDR3 DNA is TGTGCCAGCAGACTACGGGGAGGGAGCTCCTACGAGCAGTACTTC.

V gene TRBV7-8 combines with J gene TRBJ2-2, with D tentatively TRBD1 (7 bases). The ends were cut back, 5 bases at V and 0 bases at J, with 16 bases in the middle. The CDR3 is 17 residues long. Germline assignment: CDR1 SGHVS and CDR2 FQNEAQ. CDR3 in amino acids: CASSPRGAGSNTGELFF. DNA of the CDR3: TGTGCCAGCAGCCCCAGGGGGGCGGGTTCGAACACCGGGGAGCTGTTTTTT.